This T cell receptor (beta chain) was sequenced in a study of naive CD8 T cells in extremely preterm neonates. Study-wide findings and caveats: Compared with older groups, preterm CDR3s were shorter, with fewer N additions and less trimming.

The repertoire was sequenced with immunoSEQ multiplex PCR; TCRdb's copy has only in-frame clones and lacks some. The sample has about 5,300 clones, around 97% seen once. With respect to this clone: Its specificity is not known.

The healthy nonsmoking adult controls had a median age of approximately 40 years, range roughly 20-50 years. Sorted cells: live naive CD8+ T cells, CD45RA+CCR7+, Annexin V-negative. Sequencing used naive CD8+ T cells from blood. This sequence originates from a human donor in good health.

As DNA, the CDR3 is TGTGCCAGCAGCACATTTCCCAGAGGTCGGGGCTACACCTTC. Amino acid sequence: CASSTFPRGRGYTF. This sequence joins TRBV7-2 and TRBJ1-2; D is uncertain. CDR3 length: 14 residues. The V gene lost 5 bases and the J gene lost 8 bases, with 18 bases spanning the gap. The germline CDR1 and CDR2 sequences are SGHTA and FQGNSA.